Sequencing of this T cell receptor beta chain was carried out in a study of blood T cells in healthy people across ages. General study results and limits: Diversity was estimated from one million T cells, and these estimates were considered underestimates. Conclusively comparing naive with antigen-experienced cells was impossible with unsorted PBMCs.

Note on this clonotype: Its cognate antigen is unknown.

Next came a second PCR, run for about 6 to 11 cycles, which used a sample-barcoded 5' primer along with a J-beta primer mix. TCRdb re-analysed the 5' RACE reads in MiXCR, keeping a single row per CDR3 protein. The data show around 850,000 distinct CDR3 sequences, with about 37% seen just once and 10% to 15% held by the top ten. The CDR3 is made up of 14 amino acids. After removal of 3 bases from V and 6 bases from J, the junction contained 4 bases not matched to a gene. Sequenced sample: blood. The chain couples TRBV12-3 or TRBV12-4 to TRBJ2-3; TRBD1 agrees at 9 bases. The clonotype was recovered from a man aged 18 to 30 in good health. CDR3 in amino acids: CASSLGQGFDTQYF. Written as DNA, the CDR3 is TGTGCCAGCAGTTTGGGACAGGGATTCGATACGCAGTATTTT.